This T cell receptor beta chain was sequenced in a study of cytomegalovirus exposure and HLA in healthy donors. Notes on the study in general: According to reports, the classifier identified cytomegalovirus status with high specificity and sensitivity. Investigators reported about 160 TCR beta chains as tied to cytomegalovirus.

The V end lost 1 base, the J end lost 7 bases, and 7 bases lay between the germline ends. The CDR3 consists of 12 residues. Germline V gives CDR1 SEHNR, CDR2 FQNEAQ (reference sequence). About this clone itself: Its antigen is undetermined.

The assay was immunoSEQ multiplex PCR, and TCRdb's table has in-frame clones only and misses some. The sample contains about 98,000 clones, approximately 90% of which appear only once. The sequencing sample was made of PBMCs. The sequence was obtained from a woman between 25 and 40 years old in good health and CMV-seronegative. This chain connects TRBV7-9 to TRBJ1-1, with D unclear. In nucleotides, the CDR3 is TGTGCCAGCAGCTTAGATGTCGGTGAAGCTTTCTTT. Its protein product is CASSLDVGEAFF. The whole variable domain, filled in from reference TRBV7-9 and TRBJ1-1, reads DTGVSQNPRHKITKRGQNVTFRCDPISEHNRLYWYRQTLGQGPEFLTYFQNEAQLEKSRLLSDRFSAERPKGSFSTLEIQRTEQGDSAMYLCASSLDVGEAFFGQGTRLTVV.